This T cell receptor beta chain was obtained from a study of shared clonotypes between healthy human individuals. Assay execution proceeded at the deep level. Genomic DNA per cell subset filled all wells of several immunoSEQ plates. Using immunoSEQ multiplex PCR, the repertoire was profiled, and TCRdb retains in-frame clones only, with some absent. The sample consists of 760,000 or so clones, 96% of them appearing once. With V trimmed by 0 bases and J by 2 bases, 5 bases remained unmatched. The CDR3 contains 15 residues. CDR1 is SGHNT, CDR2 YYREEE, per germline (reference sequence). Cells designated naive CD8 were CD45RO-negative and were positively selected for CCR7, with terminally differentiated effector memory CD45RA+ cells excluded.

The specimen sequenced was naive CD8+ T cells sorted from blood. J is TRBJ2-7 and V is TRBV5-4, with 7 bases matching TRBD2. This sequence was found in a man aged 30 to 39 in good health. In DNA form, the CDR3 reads TGTGCCAGCAGCTTGGGGCTAGCGGAGGCCTACGAGCAGTACTTC. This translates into CASSLGLAEAYEQYF.